The subject of this entry is one T cell receptor (beta chain). The data stem from a study of blood T cell repertoires in COVID-19. Measured with immunoSEQ multiplex PCR; TCRdb has only the in-frame clones, and not every one. The table has some 300,000 clones, roughly nine tenths seen once. V was trimmed by 6 bases and J by 3 bases, leaving 17 bases between them. The CDR3 contains 15 residues. The germline gives CDR1 MNHEY, CDR2 SMNVEV (reference sequence). The J gene is TRBJ1-2, the V gene TRBV27; a possible D gene is TRBD1 (6 bases). The sample taken for sequencing was peripheral blood. This TCR was recovered from a young man with active or convalescent COVID-19. The CDR3 is CASSGSGAGDYGYTF. The DNA of the CDR3 is TGTGCCAGCAGCGGTTCAGGGGCGGGGGACTATGGCTACACCTTC.